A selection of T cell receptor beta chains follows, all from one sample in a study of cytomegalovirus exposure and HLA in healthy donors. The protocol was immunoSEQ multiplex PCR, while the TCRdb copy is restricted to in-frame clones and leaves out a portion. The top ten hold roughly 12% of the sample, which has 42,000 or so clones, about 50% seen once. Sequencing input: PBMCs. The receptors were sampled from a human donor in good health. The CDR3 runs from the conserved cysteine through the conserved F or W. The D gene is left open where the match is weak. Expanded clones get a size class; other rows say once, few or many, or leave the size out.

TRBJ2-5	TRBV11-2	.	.	TGTGCCAGCAGCTTAGTATGGCAGGGGCTAAAGACCCAGTACTTC	CASSLVWQGLKTQYF
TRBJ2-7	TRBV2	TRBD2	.	TGTGCCAGCAGTGGGGAGGGCGGCGAGCAGTACTTC	CASSGEGGEQYF
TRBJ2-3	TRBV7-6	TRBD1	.	TGTGCCAGCAGCGTTTGGACAGGGACGACAGATACGCAGTATTTT	CASSVWTGTTDTQYF
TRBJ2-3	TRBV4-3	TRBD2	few	TGCGCCAGCAGCCAAGGGGGACTACCGGGACTCGGGGGCACAGATACGCAGTATTTT	CASSQGGLPGLGGTDTQYF
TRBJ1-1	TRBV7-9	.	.	TGTGCCAGCAGCCCCTCCAGGGACACTGAAGCTTTCTTT	CASSPSRDTEAFF
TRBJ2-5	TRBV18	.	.	TGTGCCAGCTCATTTTCGTTTCAAGAGACCCAGTACTTC	CASSFSFQETQYF
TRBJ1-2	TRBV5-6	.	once	TGTGCCAGCAGCTTGGCCGCGGCAGGGAGGAATAACTATGGCTACACCTTC	CASSLAAAGRNNYGYTF
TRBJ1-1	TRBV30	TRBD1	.	TGTGCCTGGAGTGCGACAGGGGGCAGTAACACTGAAGCTTTCTTT	CAWSATGGSNTEAFF
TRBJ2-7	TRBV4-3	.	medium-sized	TGCGCCAGCAGCCAAGGGGGGGGCTTCGATTCCTACGAGCAGTACTTC	CASSQGGGFDSYEQYF
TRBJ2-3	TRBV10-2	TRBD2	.	TGCGCCAGCACTGGAGCGGGAGGAGATACGCAGTATTTT	CASTGAGGDTQYF
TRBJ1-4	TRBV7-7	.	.	TGTGCTAGCAGCGCGTCGGGACACCTAAATGAAAAACTGTTTTTT	CASSASGHLNEKLFF
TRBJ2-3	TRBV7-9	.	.	TGTGCCAGCAGCCCGCGGGAATGGGGGACAGATACGCAGTATTTT	CASSPREWGTDTQYF
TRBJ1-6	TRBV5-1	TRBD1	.	TGCGCCAGCAGCGGAACAGGGGGGCCTAATTCACCCCTCCACTTT	CASSGTGGPNSPLHF
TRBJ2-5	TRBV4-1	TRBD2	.	TGCGCCAGCAGCCAGGATACTTGGACTAGCGGCCGGCGGCAGGAGACCCAGTACTTC	CASSQDTWTSGRRQETQYF
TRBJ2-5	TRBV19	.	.	TGTGCCAGTAGCGGGTGGCAGGGCCGAGAGACCCAGTACTTC	CASSGWQGRETQYF
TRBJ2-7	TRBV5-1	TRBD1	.	TGCGCCAGCAGCTTGGCCGACCCCGGGACAGCAAATCCCTACGAGCAGTACTTC	CASSLADPGTANPYEQYF
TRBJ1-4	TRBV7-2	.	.	TGTGCCAGCAGCTCCAACGACGGGTATGAAAAACTGTTTTTT	CASSSNDGYEKLFF
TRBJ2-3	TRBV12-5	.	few	TGTGCTAGTGGTTTGGAGCTCGGGATCGGAGATACGCAGTATTTT	CASGLELGIGDTQYF
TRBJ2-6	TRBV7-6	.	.	TGTGCCAGCAGCTACGTAACAGGGTTTGGGGCCAACGTCCTGACTTTC	CASSYVTGFGANVLTF
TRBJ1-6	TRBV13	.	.	TGTGCCAGCAGCTTTTCCTCGGGAGGAAGTAATTCACCCCTCCACTTT	CASSFSSGGSNSPLHF
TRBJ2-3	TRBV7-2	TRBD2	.	TGTGCCAGCAGCCCGCGGACTAGTGCGCTAGGAGATACGCAGTATTTT	CASSPRTSALGDTQYF
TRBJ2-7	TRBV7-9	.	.	TGTGCCAGCAGCTTTACTAGCTACGAGCAGTACTTC	CASSFTSYEQYF
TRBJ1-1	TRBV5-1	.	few	TGCGCCAGCAGCGGCAACACTGAAGCTTTCTTT	CASSGNTEAFF
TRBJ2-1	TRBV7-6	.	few	TGTGCCAGCAGCTTAGGAGGCGGGGCGGGTGCCTACAATGAGCAGTTCTTC	CASSLGGGAGAYNEQFF
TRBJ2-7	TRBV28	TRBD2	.	TGTGCCAGCAGTTTAGAGGGCGGGGGGCGAGCCTACGAGCAGTACTTC	CASSLEGGGRAYEQYF
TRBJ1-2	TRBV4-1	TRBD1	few	TGCGCCAGCAGCCCCGGGACAGGACCGAGCTATGGCTACACCTTC	CASSPGTGPSYGYTF
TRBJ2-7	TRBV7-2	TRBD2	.	TGTGCCAGCAGCTCCCCATTAGCGGGGAGGCAGTACTTC	CASSSPLAGRQYF
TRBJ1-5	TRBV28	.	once	TGTGCCAGCAGTTTAGAGCAGGTTGGATATAGCAATCAGCCCCAGCATTTT	CASSLEQVGYSNQPQHF
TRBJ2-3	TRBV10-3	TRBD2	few	TGTGCCACCATGACTAGCGGGAGGGCAGATACGCAGTATTTT	CATMTSGRADTQYF
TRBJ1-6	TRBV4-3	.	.	TGCGCCAGCAGCCAAGATCTCCGAGGGAACTCACCCCTCCACTTT	CASSQDLRGNSPLHF
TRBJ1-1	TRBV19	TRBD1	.	TGTGCCAGTAGTATAGAGGCAGGGGGCTTGAGCACTGAAGCTTTCTTT	CASSIEAGGLSTEAFF
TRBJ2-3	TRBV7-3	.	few	TGTGCCAGCAGCTTGAGGCACGGGACGGGGGTTGGAGATACGCAGTATTTT	CASSLRHGTGVGDTQYF
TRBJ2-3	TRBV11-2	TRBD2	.	TGTGCCAGCAGCTTATGGAGGGCTAGCGGGAACACAGATACGCAGTATTTT	CASSLWRASGNTDTQYF
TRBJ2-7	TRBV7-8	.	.	TGTGCCAGCAGCTTAGCCCGGGACTACGAGCAGTACTTC	CASSLARDYEQYF
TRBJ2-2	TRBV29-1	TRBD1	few	TGCAGCGCGGACAGGGGGGGAACCGGGGAGCTGTTTTTT	CSADRGGTGELFF
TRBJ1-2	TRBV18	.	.	TGTGCCAGCTCCCAAGCGGTCCCGGATGGCTACACCTTC	CASSQAVPDGYTF
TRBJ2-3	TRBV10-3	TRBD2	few	TGTGCCATCAGTGACCCAATAGCGGGAGTAACAGATACGCAGTATTTT	CAISDPIAGVTDTQYF
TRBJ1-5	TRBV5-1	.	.	TGCGCCAGCAGCGCCCAACCCGGTCAGCCCCAGCATTTT	CASSAQPGQPQHF
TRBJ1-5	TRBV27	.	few	TGTGCCAGCAGTTCCTTCAGTCCCCTAGGCAATCAGCCCCAGCATTTT	CASSSFSPLGNQPQHF